This T cell receptor beta chain was retrieved from a study of PD-1 blockade in classical Hodgkin lymphoma. Produced via immunoSEQ multiplex PCR; TCRdb's table is partial and in-frame only. This repertoire shows 6,000 to 7,000 clones, 80% found once; its top ten account for under 3%. A remark on this clone: Its target is not known.

General observations from the study: When nivolumab was started under 1 year after ASCT, patients were excluded. By cycle point C4D1, TCR diversity had risen significantly in CD4+ cells (but not CD8+ cells).

CDR1 MNHEY and CDR2 SVGAGI come from the germline V gene. The junction had 4 bases not matched to a gene; V was cut back by 6 bases and J by 4 bases. This CDR3 comprises 14 residues. All the patients suffered relapse after autologous stem cell transplantation, and brentuximab vedotin exposure differed. Thawed PBMCs were the source of CD4+ T cells, purified by magnetic negative selection. The specimen comprised CD4+ T cells from blood, sampled at baseline. This clonotype was sampled from a human donor with classical Hodgkin lymphoma. The chain carries TRBV6-5 and TRBJ2-7, with TRBD2 matching 12 bases. CDR3 nucleotides: TGTGCCAGCAGAAAACTAGCGGGAGGATACGAGCAGTACTTC. Encoded protein: CASRKLAGGYEQYF.